Below, 24 T cell receptor beta chains from the same sample are listed, as sequenced in a study of beta chain features in type 1 diabetes. Expressed TCRB transcripts were sequenced because the isolated RNA had all been reverse transcribed beforehand. Sequencing used immunoSEQ multiplex PCR; TCRdb keeps in-frame clones, though not all of them. Of about half a million clones in the sample, approximately 30% were seen once. Sequencing was carried out using naive CD4+ T cells from blood. The receptors come from a man younger than 30 in good health.

The CDR3 region has the DNA TGCGCCAGCAGCTTGCCGGGGCAGGGTGAAGCTTTCTTT. Amino acids: CASSLPGQGEAFF. The chain employs TRBV5-1 and TRBJ1-1; a weak D match, TRBD1 (5 bases). Germline loops: CDR1 SGHRS, CDR2 YFSETQ. Trimming stripped 1 base from V and 7 bases from J, with 11 bases between. This CDR3 comprises 13 residues.

This clone was observed a few times. The gene calls are TRBV7-9 and TRBJ1-5; 9 bases agree with TRBD1. This CDR3 region has 17 residues. V trimming: 0 bases; J trimming: 2 bases; junction bases outside the gene matches: 5. Germline V CDR1 and CDR2: SEHNR, FQNEAQ (reference sequence). The CDR3 region has the DNA TGTGCCAGCAGCTTAGCGGGACAGGGATTAGGCAATCAGCCCCAGCATTTT. Translating it yields CASSLAGQGLGNQPQHF.

This clone has only a few counts. J is TRBJ2-3 and V is TRBV6-1, with D possibly TRBD2 on 6 matching bases. Trimming shortened V by 4 bases and J by 4 bases, and 9 bases separated the two germline ends. Germline CDR1 is MNHNS and CDR2 is SASEGT. This CDR3 comprises 13 residues. CDR3 protein: CASSAGTSDTQYF. In nucleotides, the CDR3 is TGTGCCAGCAGTGCCGGGACTTCAGATACGCAGTATTTT.

The V and J genes are TRBV7-2 and TRBJ2-5, with 8 nucleotides matching TRBD1. The CDR3 is made up of 14 amino acids. CDR1 is SGHTA, CDR2 FQGNSA, per germline. Trimming took 5 bases from V and 4 from J; bases not matched to a gene: 6. The CDR3 coding sequence is TGTGCCAGCAGCCTGGACAGGGTGACAGAGACCCAGTACTTC. Translating it yields CASSLDRVTETQYF.

This sequence joins TRBV15 and TRBJ2-1; 7 bases align to TRBD2. V lost 0 bases, J lost 6 bases, and 11 bases stayed unmatched. The CDR3 loop spans 17 amino acids. Germline lookup yields CDR1 LNHNV and CDR2 YYDKDF (reference sequence). CDR3 DNA: TGTGCCACCAGCAGAGATCCTTCGGGAGGAACATCCAATGAGCAGTTCTTC. Protein product: CATSRDPSGGTSNEQFF. Supplemented by reference TRBV15 and TRBJ2-1, the full variable domain reads DAMVIQNPRYQVTQFGKPVTLSCSQTLNHNVMYWYQQKSSQAPKLLFHYYDKDFNNEADTPDNFQSRRPNTSFCFLDIRSPGLGDTAMYLCATSRDPSGGTSNEQFFGPGTRLTVL.

The gene calls are TRBV10-3 and TRBJ2-3; TRBD1 is a possible D gene (6 bases). CDR3 length equals 11 residues. CDR1 ENHRY and CDR2 SYGVKD come from the germline V gene. Trimming took 7 bases from V and 6 from J, leaving 8 bases between them. Here the CDR3 reads CAITRGDTQYF. The CDR3 bases are TGTGCCATCACTAGGGGGGATACGCAGTATTTT.

This sequence joins TRBV7-3 and TRBJ2-3; 10 bases line up with TRBD2. There are 15 residues in the CDR3. Germline-derived CDR1 and CDR2 are SGHTA and FQGTGA. Germline trimming cut 3 bases from V and 7 bases from J; bases unmatched to any gene: 7. CDR3 region: CASSFSSGSRNTQYF. The CDR3 bases are TGTGCCAGCAGCTTTTCTAGCGGGAGTAGAAATACGCAGTATTTT.

This rearrangement joins TRBV7-2 to TRBJ2-7; D unresolved. Germline values: CDR1 SGHTA, CDR2 FQGNSA. The V end lost 5 bases, the J end lost 5 bases, and 16 bases lay between the germline ends. The CDR3 consists of 14 residues. DNA of the CDR3: TGTGCCAGCAGCCGCGGCGTTACCCGAAACGAGCAGTACTTC. Encoded protein: CASSRGVTRNEQYF.

The chain combines TRBV7-9 with TRBJ2-3, with 11 bases matching TRBD1. Trimming took 6 bases from V and 3 from J; bases not matched to a gene: 5. The CDR3 has 15 amino acids. Germline CDR1 reads SEHNR; CDR2 reads FQNEAQ (reference sequence). CDR3 nucleotide sequence: TGTGCCAGCAGTCCAGGACAGGGGGCAACAGATACGCAGTATTTT. Protein product: CASSPGQGATDTQYF.

In the case of this clone: Other DNA sequences in this sample translate to the same CDR3. This chain uses TRBV29-1 with TRBJ1-2; D remains ambiguous. Germline V gives CDR1 SQVTM, CDR2 ANQGSEA. The CDR3 consists of 9 residues. CDR3 in DNA: TGCGGGCGACACTATGGCTACACCTTC. It codes for CGRHYGYTF.

This CDR3 reads CASSLGTSGSANEQFF. The CDR3 nucleotides are TGTGCCAGCAGCTTAGGGACTAGCGGGAGCGCTAATGAGCAGTTCTTC. The V call is TRBV7-2, the J call TRBJ2-1, with 13 bases aligning to TRBD2. This CDR3 region has 16 residues. V lost 1 base and J lost 7; bases outside the gene matches: 4. The germline gives CDR1 SGHTA, CDR2 FQGNSA.

In this sample, this clone turned up a few times. This chain connects TRBV9 to TRBJ2-3; 10 bases line up with TRBD2. The CDR3 is 19 amino acids. V was clipped by 0 bases and J by 0 bases; unmatched bases: 10. Looked up from germline, CDR1 is SGDLS and CDR2 is YYNGEE. The CDR3 reads CASSVDGRTSGASTDTQYF. CDR3 sequence (DNA): TGTGCCAGCAGCGTAGACGGACGGACTAGCGGAGCTAGCACAGATACGCAGTATTTT.

V usage is TRBV7-9 and J usage is TRBJ1-1; D might be TRBD1 (5 bases). V dropped 0 bases and J dropped 4 bases, with 12 bases sitting between them. Germline-derived CDR1 and CDR2 are SEHNR and FQNEAQ (reference sequence). This CDR3 has 15 residues. The CDR3 nucleotides read TGTGCCAGCAGCTTAGCGGGCGTCAGGGTCACTGAAGCTTTCTTT. Protein: CASSLAGVRVTEAFF.

The gene calls are TRBV10-3 and TRBJ2-1; 11 bases are shared with TRBD2. Germline lookup yields CDR1 ENHRY and CDR2 SYGVKD. Losses at the gene ends were 4 bases for V and 3 bases for J; bases not matched to a gene: 2. This CDR3 contains 15 residues. CDR3 coding DNA: TGTGCCATCAGTGTCGGGACTAGCGGCTACAATGAGCAGTTCTTC. Its translation is CAISVGTSGYNEQFF.

This chain joins TRBV7-3 and TRBJ2-3; D remains ambiguous. The germline gives CDR1 SGHTA, CDR2 FQGTGA. CDR3 length equals 14 residues. Trimming left V 1 base short and J 1 base short, with 6 bases between. The CDR3 region has the DNA TGTGCCAGCAGCTTAAACGTGGGCACAGATACGCAGTATTTT. Protein sequence: CASSLNVGTDTQYF.

This chain connects TRBV4-3 to TRBJ2-1; possibly TRBD2 for D (5 bases). The germline gives CDR1 LGHNA, CDR2 YSLEER. Trimming removed 3 bases at V and 6 bases at J, with 24 bases between. This CDR3 comprises 18 residues. CDR3 DNA sequence: TGCGCCAGCAGCCAGAAGAGGGTCACTATCGTTAACCCCAATGAGCAGTTCTTC. It translates to CASSQKRVTIVNPNEQFF.

This sequence joins TRBV7-6 and TRBJ1-2; maybe TRBD1 (5 bases). The CDR3 has 15 residues. Germline-derived CDR1 and CDR2 are SGHVS and FNYEAQ. V lost 0 bases, J lost 5 bases, and 13 bases lay in between. CDR3 DNA: TGTGCCAGCAGCTTAGCGGCGAAGGGACTTTATGGCTACACCTTC. Its protein is CASSLAAKGLYGYTF.

Regarding this clone: The germline gene is not matched at one end of the junction; a read error may be the cause. The CDR3 is CASSKYGGSYNEQFF. The CDR3 region has the DNA TGTGCCAGCAGTAAATACGGGGGCAGCTACAATGAGCAGTTCTTC. This chain uses TRBV25-1 with TRBJ2-1; either TRBD1 or TRBD2 may fit D (6 bases each). The CDR3 has 15 residues. Germline CDR1 is MGHDK and CDR2 is SYGVNS. The entire variable domain, with the rest obtained from reference TRBV25-1 and TRBJ2-1, is as follows: EADIYQTPRYLVIGTGKKITLECSQTMGHDKMYWYQQDPGMELHLIHYSYGVNSTEKGDLSSESTVSRIRTEHFPLTLESARPSHTSQYLCASSKYGGSYNEQFFGPGTRLTVL.

This clone is a singleton in its sample. The V call is TRBV30, the J call TRBJ2-1, with a possible D match to TRBD2 (5 bases). The CDR3 runs 13 residues. Trimming pared 3 bases from V and 8 bases from J, leaving 14 bases between. Per germline, CDR1 GTSNPN and CDR2 SVGIG (reference sequence). CDR3 coding DNA: TGTGCCTGGAGAGGGAGCAGTTGGGATGAGCAGTTCTTC. As protein: CAWRGSSWDEQFF.

The table lists this clone with a few counts. The J gene is TRBJ2-1, the V gene TRBV7-2, with D unclear. Germline lookup yields CDR1 SGHTA and CDR2 FQGNSA. There are 14 residues in the CDR3. CDR3: CAPRTDPPYNEQFF. The CDR3 DNA reads as TGTGCGCCTCGCACAGACCCCCCCTACAATGAGCAGTTCTTC.

The chain combines TRBV30 with TRBJ1-5; D unclear. V lost 2 bases, J lost 0 bases, and 11 bases lay in between. Germline V gene lookup returns CDR1 GTSNPN and CDR2 SVGIG (reference sequence). This CDR3 has 15 amino acids. Here the CDR3 reads CAWSPDGYSNQPQHF. DNA of the CDR3: TGTGCCTGGAGTCCAGACGGATATAGCAATCAGCCCCAGCATTTT.

The chain is built from TRBV30 and TRBJ2-1, with 14 positions matching TRBD2. In germline, CDR1 is GTSNPN, CDR2 SVGIG (reference sequence). Trimming took 1 base from V and 5 from J; bases not matched to a gene: 7. The CDR3 loop spans 17 amino acids. CDR3 DNA: TGTGCCTGGAGTGACCGGACTAGCGGGAGGCCGGACAATGAGCAGTTCTTC. Translation: CAWSDRTSGRPDNEQFF. Looking up the rest from reference TRBV30 and TRBJ2-1 gives the full variable domain: SQTIHQWPATLVQPVGSPLSLECTVEGTSNPNLYWYRQAAGRGLQLLFYSVGIGQISSEVPQNLSASRPQDRQFILSSKKLLLSDSGFYLCAWSDRTSGRPDNEQFFGPGTRLTVL.

This clone occurred a few times. This rearrangement joins TRBV29-1 to TRBJ1-2, with 10 nucleotides matching TRBD1. There are 12 residues in the CDR3. Germline-derived CDR1 and CDR2 are SQVTM and ANQGSEA. The V segment lost 7 bases and the J segment 8 bases; nucleotides outside the gene matches: 7. DNA for the CDR3: TGCAGCGCGGGCGGACAGGGGGAAGGCTACACCTTC. Its translation: CSAGGQGEGYTF. Filled out from reference TRBV29-1 and TRBJ1-2, the complete variable domain reads SAVISQKPSRDICQRGTSLTIQCQVDSQVTMMFWYRQQPGQSLTLIATANQGSEATYESGFVIDKFPISRPNLTFSTLTVSNMSPEDSSIYLCSAGGQGEGYTFGSGTRLTVV.

This chain uses TRBV27 with TRBJ2-3, with a possible D match to TRBD1 (6 bases). Trimming removed 6 bases from V and 6 bases from J, with 22 bases in between. This CDR3 has 16 amino acids. Germline lookup yields CDR1 MNHEY and CDR2 SMNVEV (reference sequence). In DNA, the CDR3 is TGTGCCAGCAGCCAAGGGTGGGGGCGCGTTGTTGATACGCAGTATTTT. Its protein product is CASSQGWGRVVDTQYF.